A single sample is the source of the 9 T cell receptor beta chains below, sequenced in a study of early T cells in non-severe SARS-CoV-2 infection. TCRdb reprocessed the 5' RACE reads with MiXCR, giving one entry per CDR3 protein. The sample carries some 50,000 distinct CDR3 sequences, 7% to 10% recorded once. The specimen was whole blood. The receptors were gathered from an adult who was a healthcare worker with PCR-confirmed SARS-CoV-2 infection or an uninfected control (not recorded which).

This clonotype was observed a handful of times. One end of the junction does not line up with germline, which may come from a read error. The CDR3 DNA reads TGTGCCAGCAGCCTTGCCCATAGCGGGAGGCCTATACTCTTC. Translating it yields CASSLAHSGRPILF. This sequence joins TRBV3-1 and TRBJ2-1, with 10 nucleotides matching TRBD2. The germline gives CDR1 LGHDT, CDR2 YNNKEL (reference sequence). This CDR3 region has 14 residues.

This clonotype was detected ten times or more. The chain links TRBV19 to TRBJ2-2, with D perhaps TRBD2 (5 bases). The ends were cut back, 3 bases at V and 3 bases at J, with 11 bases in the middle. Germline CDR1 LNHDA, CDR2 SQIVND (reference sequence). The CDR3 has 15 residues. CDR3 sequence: CASSMRRQDTGELFF. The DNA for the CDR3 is TGTGCCAGTAGTATGAGGAGGCAAGACACCGGGGAGCTGTTTTTT.

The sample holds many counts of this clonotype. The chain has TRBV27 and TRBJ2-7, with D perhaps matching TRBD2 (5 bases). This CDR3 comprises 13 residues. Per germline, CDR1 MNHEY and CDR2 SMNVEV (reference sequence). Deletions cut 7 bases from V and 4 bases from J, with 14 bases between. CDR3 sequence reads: CASTFGPGYEQYF. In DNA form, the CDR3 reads TGTGCCAGCACCTTTGGCCCGGGGTACGAGCAGTACTTC.

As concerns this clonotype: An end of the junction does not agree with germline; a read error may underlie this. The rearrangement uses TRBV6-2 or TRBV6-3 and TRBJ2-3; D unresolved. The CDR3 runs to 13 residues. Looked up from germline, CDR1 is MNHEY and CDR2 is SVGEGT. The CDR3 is CACSYQDRDTQYF. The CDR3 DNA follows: TGTGCCTGCAGTTACCAGGATCGAGATACGCAGTATTTT.

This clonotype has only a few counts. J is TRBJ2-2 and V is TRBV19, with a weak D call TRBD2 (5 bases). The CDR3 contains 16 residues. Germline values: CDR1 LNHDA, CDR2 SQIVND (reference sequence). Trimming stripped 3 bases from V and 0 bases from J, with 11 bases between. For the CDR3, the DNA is TGTGCCAGTAGTATTCCGCGGGTCGCGAACACCGGGGAGCTGTTTTTT. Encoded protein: CASSIPRVANTGELFF.

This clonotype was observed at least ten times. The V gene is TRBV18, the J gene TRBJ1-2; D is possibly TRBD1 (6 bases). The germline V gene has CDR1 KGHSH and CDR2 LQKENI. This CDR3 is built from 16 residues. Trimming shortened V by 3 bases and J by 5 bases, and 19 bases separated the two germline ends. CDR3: CASSPIVMGARYGYTF. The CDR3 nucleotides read TGTGCCAGCTCACCGATCGTCATGGGGGCGCGGTATGGCTACACCTTC.

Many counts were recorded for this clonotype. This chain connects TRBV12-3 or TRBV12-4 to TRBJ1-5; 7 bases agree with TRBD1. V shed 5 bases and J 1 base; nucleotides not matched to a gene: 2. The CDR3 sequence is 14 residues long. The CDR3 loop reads CASSVQGSNQPQHF. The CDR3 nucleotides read TGTGCCAGCAGTGTACAGGGGAGCAATCAGCCCCAGCATTTT.

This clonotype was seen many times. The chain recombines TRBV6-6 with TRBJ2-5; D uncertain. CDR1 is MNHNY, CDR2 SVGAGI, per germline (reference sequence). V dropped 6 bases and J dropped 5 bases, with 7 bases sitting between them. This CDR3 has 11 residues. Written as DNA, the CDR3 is TGTGCCAGCAGGGAGTGGGAGACCCAGTACTTC. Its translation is CASREWETQYF.

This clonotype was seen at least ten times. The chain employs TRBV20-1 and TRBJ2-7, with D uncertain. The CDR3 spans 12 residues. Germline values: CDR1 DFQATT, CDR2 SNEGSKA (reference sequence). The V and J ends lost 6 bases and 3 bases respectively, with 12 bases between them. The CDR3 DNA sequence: TGCAGTGCCAGCAAACTGGGCTACGAGCAGTACTTC. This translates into CSASKLGYEQYF.